The source of this TCR beta chain is a study of blood T cell repertoires in COVID-19. The wider study: From the United States, Italy and Spain came samples of acute and convalescent COVID-19. Sources were T cells, B-cell-depleted T cells, or PBMCs; the material itself was cDNA or gDNA.

CDR3 length: 15 residues. The V gene lost 0 bases and the J gene lost 0 bases, with 9 bases spanning the gap. Germline values: CDR1 KGHSH, CDR2 LQKENI. Study processing details: Reference gene primer amplification in the assay estimated nucleated cell counts. Here immunoSEQ multiplex PCR was the method, and the copy in TCRdb shows in-frame clones only, minus some. V, J and clone size are taken as reported in that table, and D and trimming were inferred from the DNA itself. The sample records approximately 35,000 clones, around 84% being singletons. The origin of this receptor is a human donor in a cohort sampled during active COVID-19. Sequencing used peripheral blood. The chain couples TRBV18 to TRBJ2-7; TRBD2 might be the D (5 bases). CDR3 sequence reads: CASSPPSTSSYEQYF. CDR3 DNA: TGTGCCAGCTCACCACCATCCACTAGCTCCTACGAGCAGTACTTC.